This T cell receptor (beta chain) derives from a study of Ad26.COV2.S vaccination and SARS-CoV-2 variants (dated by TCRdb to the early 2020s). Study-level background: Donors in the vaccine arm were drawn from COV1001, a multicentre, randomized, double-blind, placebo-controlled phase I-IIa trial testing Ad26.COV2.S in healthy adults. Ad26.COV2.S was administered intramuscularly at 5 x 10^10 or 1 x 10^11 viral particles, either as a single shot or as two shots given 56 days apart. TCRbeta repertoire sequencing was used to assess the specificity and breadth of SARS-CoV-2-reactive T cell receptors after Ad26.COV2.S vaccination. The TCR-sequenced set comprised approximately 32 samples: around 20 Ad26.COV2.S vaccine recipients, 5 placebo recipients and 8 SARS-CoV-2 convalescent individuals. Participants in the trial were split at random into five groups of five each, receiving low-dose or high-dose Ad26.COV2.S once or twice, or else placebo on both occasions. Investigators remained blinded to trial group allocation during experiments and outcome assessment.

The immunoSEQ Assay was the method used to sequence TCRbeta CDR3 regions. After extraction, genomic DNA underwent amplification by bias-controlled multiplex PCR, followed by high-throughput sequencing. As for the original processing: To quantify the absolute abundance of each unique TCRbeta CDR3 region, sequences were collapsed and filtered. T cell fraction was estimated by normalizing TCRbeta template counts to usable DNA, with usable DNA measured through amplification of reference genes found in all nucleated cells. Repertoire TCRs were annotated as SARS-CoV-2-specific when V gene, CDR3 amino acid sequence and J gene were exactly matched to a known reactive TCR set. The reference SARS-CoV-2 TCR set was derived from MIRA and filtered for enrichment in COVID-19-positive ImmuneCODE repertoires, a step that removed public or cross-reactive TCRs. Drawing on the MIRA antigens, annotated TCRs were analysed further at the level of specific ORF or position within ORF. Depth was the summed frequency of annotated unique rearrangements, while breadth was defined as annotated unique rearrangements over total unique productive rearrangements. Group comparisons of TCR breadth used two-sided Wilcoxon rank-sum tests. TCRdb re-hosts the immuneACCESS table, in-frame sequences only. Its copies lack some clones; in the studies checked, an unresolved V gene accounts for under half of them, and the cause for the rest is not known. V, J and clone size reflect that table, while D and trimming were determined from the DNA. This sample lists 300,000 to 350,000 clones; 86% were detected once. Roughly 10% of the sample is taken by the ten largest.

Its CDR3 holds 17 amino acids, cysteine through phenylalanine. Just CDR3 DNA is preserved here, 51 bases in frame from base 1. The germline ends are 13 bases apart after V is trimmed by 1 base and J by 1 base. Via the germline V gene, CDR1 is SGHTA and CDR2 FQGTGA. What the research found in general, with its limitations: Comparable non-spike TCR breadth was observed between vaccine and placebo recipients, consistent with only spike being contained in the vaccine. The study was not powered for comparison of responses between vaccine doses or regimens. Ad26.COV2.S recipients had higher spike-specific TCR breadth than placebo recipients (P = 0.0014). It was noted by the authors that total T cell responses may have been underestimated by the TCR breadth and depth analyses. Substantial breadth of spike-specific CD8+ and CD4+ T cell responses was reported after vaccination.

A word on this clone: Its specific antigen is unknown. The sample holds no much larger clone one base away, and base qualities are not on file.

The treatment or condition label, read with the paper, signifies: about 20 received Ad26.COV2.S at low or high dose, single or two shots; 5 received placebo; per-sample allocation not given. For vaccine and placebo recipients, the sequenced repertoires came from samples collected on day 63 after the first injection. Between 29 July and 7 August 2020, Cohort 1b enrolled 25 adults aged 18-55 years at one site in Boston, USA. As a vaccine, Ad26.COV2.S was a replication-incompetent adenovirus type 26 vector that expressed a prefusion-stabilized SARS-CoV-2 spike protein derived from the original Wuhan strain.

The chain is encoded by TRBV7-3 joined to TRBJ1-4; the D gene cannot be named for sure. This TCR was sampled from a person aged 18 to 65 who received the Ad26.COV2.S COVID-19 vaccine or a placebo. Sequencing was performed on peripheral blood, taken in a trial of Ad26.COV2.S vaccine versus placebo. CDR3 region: CASSLIDLKGTNEKLFF. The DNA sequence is TGTGCCAGCAGCTTAATAGATTTAAAAGGAACTAATGAAAAACTGTTTTTT. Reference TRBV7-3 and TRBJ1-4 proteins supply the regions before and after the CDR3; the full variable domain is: GAGVSQTPSNKVTEKGKYVELRCDPISGHTALYWYRQSLGQGPEFLIYFQGTGAADDSGLPNDRFFAVRPEGSVSTLKIQRTERGDSAVYLCASSLIDLKGTNEKLFFGSGTQLSVL.